The present T cell receptor beta chain was sequenced within a study of identical twins. Study-level findings and limits: Out-of-frame beta chain sequences displayed weaker excess sharing between twins. Cord blood beta clonotypes present at high abundance carried fewer insertions; no such pattern appeared in memory repertoires.

Worth noting for this clonotype: Its antigen is currently unknown.

Template switching created a universal primer site, and the cDNA included unique molecular identifiers. One entry per CDR3 protein results from TCRdb running MiXCR on the 5' RACE reads. The sample carries around 1.7 million distinct CDR3 sequences, around 33% recorded once. CDR1 and CDR2 (germline): MDHEN, SYDVKM. This CDR3 has 16 amino acids. V shed 5 bases and J 0 bases; nucleotides not matched to a gene: 7. The rearrangement uses TRBV28 and TRBJ1-5; 7 bases match TRBD1. This clonotype was obtained from a newborn girl in good health. Sequenced sample: cord blood. Here the CDR3 reads CASSGTAQFSNQPQHF. CDR3 DNA: TGTGCCAGCAGTGGGACAGCACAATTTAGCAATCAGCCCCAGCATTTT.